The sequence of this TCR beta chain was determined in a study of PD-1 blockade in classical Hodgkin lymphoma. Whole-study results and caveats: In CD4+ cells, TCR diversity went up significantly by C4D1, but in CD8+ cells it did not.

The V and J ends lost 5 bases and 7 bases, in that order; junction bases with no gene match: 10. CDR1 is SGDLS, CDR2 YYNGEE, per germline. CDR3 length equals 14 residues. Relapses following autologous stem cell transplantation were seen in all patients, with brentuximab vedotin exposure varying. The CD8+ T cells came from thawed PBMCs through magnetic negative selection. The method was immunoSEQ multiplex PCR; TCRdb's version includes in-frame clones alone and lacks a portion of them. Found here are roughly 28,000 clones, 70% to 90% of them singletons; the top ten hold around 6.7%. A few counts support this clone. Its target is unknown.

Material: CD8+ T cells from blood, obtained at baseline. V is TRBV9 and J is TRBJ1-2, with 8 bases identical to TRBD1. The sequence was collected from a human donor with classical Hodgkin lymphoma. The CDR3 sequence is CASSSDRVRGGYTF. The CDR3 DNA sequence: TGTGCCAGCAGTTCGGACAGGGTTCGAGGTGGCTACACCTTC.